This T cell receptor beta chain originates from a study of blood T cell repertoires in COVID-19 (dated by TCRdb to 2020 to 2022). About the study as a whole: The collaborator samples originated in the United States, Italy and Spain and spanned the acute and convalescent phases of COVID-19. The material from the prospective study consisted of cDNA or gDNA derived from T cells, B-cell-depleted T cells, or PBMCs. Subjects who had been exposed to COVID-19, were actively infected with it, or had recovered from it provided the deeply sampled blood TCRbeta repertoires that made up the dataset. The repertoires were made available in a free public database intended to serve as a resource for research on the immune response to SARS-CoV-2. Samples came from the ongoing ImmuneRACE study (first 160 participants) plus 1,254 subjects from 6 global collaborators. A de-identified subject ID, COVID-19 status, age in years and sex were almost always included in the sample metadata. Where available, HLA class I and class II types were taken from metadata supplied by the sample provider and were not determined by assay-based typing. The investigation overall reported the following: How much clinical and demographic metadata was included differed by source and by participant, and the metadata was provided uncurated.

The germline V gene encodes CDR1 MNHEY and CDR2 SMNVEV (reference sequence). The CDR3 runs 14 amino acids, cysteine and phenylalanine included. The entry retains the CDR3 DNA only, 42 bases that are in frame from base 1. Compared with germline, V lacks 7 bases and J lacks 5 bases; bases without a gene match: 5. TCRbeta CDR3 regions were amplified from genomic DNA using the immunoSEQ Assay, a bias-controlled multiplex PCR. Concerning the study's data processing: Nucleated cell counts per sample were estimated from amplification of reference gene primers within the assay. To quantify the absolute abundance of each unique TCRbeta CDR3 rearrangement, sequence reads were collapsed and filtered. Productive Simpson clonality was computed per sample as the square root of Simpson's diversity index over productive rearrangements. The source is immuneACCESS, and TCRdb retained only in-frame sequences with V and J called. Part of the clones is not carried over; for the studies checked, unresolved V genes explain less than half of this, and the remainder is unexplained. V and J calls and clone size are as listed in that table; D and trimming were resolved from the DNA. This sample has about 160,000 clones in its table, and 85% of those were observed once. The ten biggest clones cover approximately 3% of the sample.

Each collaborating institution followed its own protocols to collect whole blood in K2EDTA tubes. For TCRbeta analysis, collaborators shipped samples as frozen whole blood, isolated PBMCs, or DNA extracted from either of those sample types. As for this clone: Its antigen target is currently unknown. No much larger clone is present one base from it, and per-base qualities are unavailable.

The receptor comes from a human donor with acute or convalescent COVID-19. The donor label of this sample is uncertain. The sequencing sample was made of peripheral blood. The rearranged chain carries TRBV27 and TRBJ1-4; a stretch of 9 junction bases matches TRBD1. The bases read TGTGCCAGCACCACCGGGACAGGGAATGAAAAACTGTTTTTT. Its translation is CASTTGTGNEKLFF. Where the CDR3 stops, the reference TRBV27 and TRBJ1-4 genes take over; the full variable domain is EAQVTQNPRYLITVTGKKLTVTCSQNMNHEYMSWYRQDPGLGLRQIYYSMNVEVTDKGDVPEGYKVSRKEKRNFPLILESPSPNQTSLYFCASTTGTGNEKLFFGSGTQLSVL.